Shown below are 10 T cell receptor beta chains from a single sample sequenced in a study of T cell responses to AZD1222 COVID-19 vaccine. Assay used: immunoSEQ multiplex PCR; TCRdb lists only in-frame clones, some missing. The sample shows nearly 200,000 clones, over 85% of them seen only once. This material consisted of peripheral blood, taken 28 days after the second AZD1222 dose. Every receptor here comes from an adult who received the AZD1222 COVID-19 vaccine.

DNA for the CDR3: TGCGCCAGCAGCCAAGAGGGGGAGACCCAGTACTTC. This translates into CASSQEGETQYF. The gene calls are TRBV4-1 and TRBJ2-5; D unclear. From germline, CDR1 is MGHRA and CDR2 YSYEKL. V dropped 0 bases and J dropped 5 bases, with 4 bases sitting between them. The CDR3 contains 12 residues.

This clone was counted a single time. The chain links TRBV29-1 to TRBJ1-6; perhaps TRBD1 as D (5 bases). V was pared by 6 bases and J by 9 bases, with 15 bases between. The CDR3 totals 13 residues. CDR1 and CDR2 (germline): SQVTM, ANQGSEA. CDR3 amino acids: CSVRDERGSPLHF. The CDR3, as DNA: TGCAGCGTAAGGGACGAACGGGGTTCACCCCTCCACTTT.

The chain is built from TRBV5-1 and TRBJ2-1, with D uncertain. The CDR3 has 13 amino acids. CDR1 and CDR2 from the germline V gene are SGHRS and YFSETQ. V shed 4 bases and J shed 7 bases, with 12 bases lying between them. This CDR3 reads CASSPTMGNEQFF. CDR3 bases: TGCGCCAGCAGCCCTACAATGGGGAATGAGCAGTTCTTC.

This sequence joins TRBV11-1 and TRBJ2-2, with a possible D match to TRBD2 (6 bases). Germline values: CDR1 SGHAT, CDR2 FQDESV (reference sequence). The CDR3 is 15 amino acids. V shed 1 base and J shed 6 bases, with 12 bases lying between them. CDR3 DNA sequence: TGTGCCAGCAGCTTAGATGGATGGGGGGCCGGGGAGCTGTTTTTT. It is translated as CASSLDGWGAGELFF.

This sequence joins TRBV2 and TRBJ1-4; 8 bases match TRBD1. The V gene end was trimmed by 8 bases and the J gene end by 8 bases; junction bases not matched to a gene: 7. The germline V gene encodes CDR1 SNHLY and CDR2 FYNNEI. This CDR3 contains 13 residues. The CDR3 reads CASYYGQGEKLFF. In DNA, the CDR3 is TGTGCCAGCTACTACGGACAGGGAGAAAAACTGTTTTTT.

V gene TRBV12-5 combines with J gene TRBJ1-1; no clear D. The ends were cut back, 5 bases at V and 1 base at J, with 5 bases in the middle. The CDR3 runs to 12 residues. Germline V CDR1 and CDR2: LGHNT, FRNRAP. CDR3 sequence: CASGLGNTEAFF. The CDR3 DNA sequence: TGTGCTAGTGGTCTAGGGAACACTGAAGCTTTCTTT. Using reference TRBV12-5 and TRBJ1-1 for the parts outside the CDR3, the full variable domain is DARVTQTPRHKVTEMGQEVTMRCQPILGHNTVFWYRQTMMQGLELLAYFRNRAPLDDSGMPKDRFSAEMPDATLATLKIQPSEPRDSAVYFCASGLGNTEAFFGQGTRLTVV.

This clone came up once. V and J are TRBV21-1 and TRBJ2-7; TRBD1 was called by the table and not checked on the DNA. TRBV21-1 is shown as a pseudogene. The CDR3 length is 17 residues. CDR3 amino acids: CASSKAPFTGSSYEQYF. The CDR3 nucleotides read TGTGCCAGCAGCAAAGCGCCTTTCACAGGGAGTTCCTACGAGCAGTACTTC.

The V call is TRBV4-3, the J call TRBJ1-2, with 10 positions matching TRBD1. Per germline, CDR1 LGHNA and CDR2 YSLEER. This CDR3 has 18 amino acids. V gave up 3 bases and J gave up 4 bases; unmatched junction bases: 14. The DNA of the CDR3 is TGCGCCAGCAGCCAGTCCCTCCCTCCGGGACAGGGGATCTATGGCTACACCTTC. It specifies CASSQSLPPGQGIYGYTF.

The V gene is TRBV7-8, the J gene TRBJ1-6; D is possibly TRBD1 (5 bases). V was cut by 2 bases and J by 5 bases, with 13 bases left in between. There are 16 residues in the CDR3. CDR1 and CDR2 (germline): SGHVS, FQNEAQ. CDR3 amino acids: CASSLYRDRDNSPLHF. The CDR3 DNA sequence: TGTGCCAGCAGCTTATACCGGGACCGAGATAATTCACCCCTCCACTTT.

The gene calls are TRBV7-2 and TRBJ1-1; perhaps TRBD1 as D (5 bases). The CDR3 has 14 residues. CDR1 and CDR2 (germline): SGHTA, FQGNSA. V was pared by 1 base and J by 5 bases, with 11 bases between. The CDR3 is CASSLEARGTEAFF. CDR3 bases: TGTGCCAGCAGCTTAGAAGCTAGGGGAACTGAAGCTTTCTTT.